This TCR beta chain was sequenced for a study of Tregs in tolerant kidney transplant recipients (dated by TCRdb to about 2019). In terms of the full investigation: Transplants used related donors with nonmyeloablative bone marrow transplantation; mixed chimerism was transient in the human trials. The study applied TCRbeta sequencing to find donor-specific regulatory T cells before combined kidney and bone marrow transplantation and then followed those same cells after transplant. Broader findings and caveats from the paper: The most biologically relevant and donor-specific TCRbeta repertoire appeared to be identified by expanding Tregs with activated donor B cells. PCR primers changed over time for some patients, so nucleotide-level comparison across those patients' samples was not possible. In tolerant patients, the expansion of donor-specific Tregs was greater than global Treg expansion, suggesting that the expansion was antigen-driven rather than nonspecific. The study was constrained by small patient numbers, and validation of the findings is required in larger populations and under other immunosuppression protocols. Biological reproducibility was not directly assessed, although technical replication error appeared to be minimal.

The time point label on this specimen signifies: blood sample drawn before combined kidney and bone marrow transplant. Thawed PBMCs were FACS-sorted into unstimulated Tregs (CD4+CD25+CD127-), CD4+ non-Tregs (CD4+CD25-), CD4 cells and CD8 cells. A few combined kidney and bone marrow transplant recipients from the ITN036ST trial were included as patients, and samples were available only from these trial subjects. Healthy control blood was processed by Ficoll density gradient to PBMCs and cryopreserved; patient PBMCs were collected before and after transplant. For TCRbeta CDR3 sequencing, genomic DNA from the sorted cells was extracted using the QIAGEN DNeasy Blood and Tissue Kit. High-throughput TCRbeta CDR3 sequencing, which included PCR amplification with bias correction and internal controls, was done commercially through immunoSEQ. Per the source publication's procedure: Unique productive TCRbeta sequences were defined by CDR3 nucleotide sequence where primers matched, and otherwise by CDR3 amino acid sequence together with Vbeta and Jbeta genes. As a correction for sorting error, sequences shared between sorted populations at a frequency ratio of 2:1 or less were discarded, and the remaining shared sequences were assigned to the higher population. Donor-reactive sequences were defined as at least 5-fold expanded in CFSE-low cells versus unstimulated cells, with frequency of at least 0.01% in CFSE-low cells. Jensen-Shannon divergence, calculated on the top 100 TCRbeta sequences ranked by frequency, was used to quantify repertoire divergence. When a sample had multiple sequencing runs, each run was corrected for sorting error separately and the runs were then pooled. As stored in TCRdb, this immuneACCESS dataset retains in-frame rearrangements with V and J assigned. A fraction of the clones does not appear; measured against another copy, unresolved V genes explain less than half of the discrepancy, and the remainder lacks a known reason. Clonal size and the V and J genes are those of that table, whereas D and trimming came from the DNA. This sample gives about 66,000 clones in total; around 90% of them show up just once. Approximately 11% of the sample belongs to the ten largest clones.

V is pruned by 3 bases and J by 0 bases, leaving 14 bases of the junction without a gene match. The cysteine opens and the phenylalanine closes a CDR3 of 22 amino acids. Only the CDR3 DNA stays, 66 bases, in frame from base 1. The germline V gene supplies CDR1 SNHLY and CDR2 FYNNEI. This clone was counted once. Its antigen has not been determined. No base qualities exist here, and no much larger clone lies one base off it. The material was CD8+ T cells from blood, obtained before the transplant. This chain is built from TRBV2 and TRBJ2-2, with 15 bases aligning to TRBD2. This receptor was identified in a human donor who received a combined kidney and bone marrow transplant. In nucleotide form, the sequence is TGTGCCAGCAGTGACCTCCCAGGCCGTAGGACTAGCGGGGGGGCGAACACCGGGGAGCTGTTTTTT. This sequence encodes CASSDLPGRRTSGGANTGELFF.